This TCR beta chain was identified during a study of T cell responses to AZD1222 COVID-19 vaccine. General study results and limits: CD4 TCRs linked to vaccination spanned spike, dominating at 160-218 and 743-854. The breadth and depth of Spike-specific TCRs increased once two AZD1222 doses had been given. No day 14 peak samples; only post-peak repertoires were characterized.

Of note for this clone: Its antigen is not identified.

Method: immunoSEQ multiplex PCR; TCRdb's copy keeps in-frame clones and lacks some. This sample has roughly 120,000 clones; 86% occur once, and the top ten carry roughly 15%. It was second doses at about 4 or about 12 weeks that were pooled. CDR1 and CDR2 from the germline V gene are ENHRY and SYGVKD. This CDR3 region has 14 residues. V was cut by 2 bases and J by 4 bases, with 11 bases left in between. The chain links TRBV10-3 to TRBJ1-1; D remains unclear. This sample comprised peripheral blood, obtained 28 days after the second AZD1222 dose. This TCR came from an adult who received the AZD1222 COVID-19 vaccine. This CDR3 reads CAISEEQDGTEAFF. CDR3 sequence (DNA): TGTGCCATCAGTGAGGAGCAGGATGGCACTGAAGCTTTCTTT.